This T cell receptor (beta chain) was captured in a study of shared clonotypes between healthy human individuals. Study-wide findings and caveats: With few donors, the genetic and exposure-history diversity represented was limited.

Comment on this clone: Its target is unknown.

Positive CCR7 selection of CD45RO-negative cells yielded the naive CD8 cells, and terminally differentiated effector memory CD45RA+ cells were excluded. Some clones are missing from TCRdb's copy, which holds only in-frame ones; the method was immunoSEQ multiplex PCR. This sample yields about 2 million clones, of which about 95% are seen a single time; less than 1.5% belongs to the top ten. This clonotype was sampled from a man aged 18 to 30 in good health. Input material: naive CD8+ T cells sorted from blood.

The CDR3 nucleotides read TGTGCCAGCACGGGGCTCTCCTACAATGAGCAGTTCTTC. Residues: CASTGLSYNEQFF. The chain couples TRBV5-4 to TRBJ2-1, with D possibly being TRBD1 or TRBD2 (5 bases each). Between the trimmed V and J ends, which lost 6 bases and 0 bases, there was a span of 7 bases. CDR1 SGHNT and CDR2 YYREEE come from the germline V gene (reference sequence). CDR3 size: 13 residues.